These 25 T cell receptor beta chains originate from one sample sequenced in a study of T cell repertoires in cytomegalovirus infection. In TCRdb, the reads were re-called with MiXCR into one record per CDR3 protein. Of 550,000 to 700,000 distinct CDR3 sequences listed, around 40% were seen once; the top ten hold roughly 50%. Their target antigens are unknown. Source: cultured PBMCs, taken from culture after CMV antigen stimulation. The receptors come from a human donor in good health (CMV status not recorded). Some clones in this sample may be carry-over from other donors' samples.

CDR3 in amino acids: CASTLPYLDNSPLHF. DNA for the CDR3: TGTGCCAGCACCCTTCCCTACTTGGATAATTCACCCCTCCACTTT. V usage is TRBV2 and J usage is TRBJ1-6; no firm D call. Germline lookup yields CDR1 SNHLY and CDR2 FYNNEI. The CDR3 is made up of 15 amino acids. V lost 7 bases and J 5 bases, leaving 15 bases between the germline ends.

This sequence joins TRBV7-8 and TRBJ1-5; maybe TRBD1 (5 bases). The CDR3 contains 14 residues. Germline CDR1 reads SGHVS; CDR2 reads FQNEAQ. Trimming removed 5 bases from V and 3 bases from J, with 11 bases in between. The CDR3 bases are TGTGCCAGCAGCCCCAGGGTTATCAATCAGCCCCAGCATTTT. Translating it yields CASSPRVINQPQHF.

This chain's CDR3 is CASSYSSILAGQFF. The CDR3 DNA sequence: TGTGCCAGCAGTTACTCTAGTATTCTAGCGGGGCAGTTCTTC. V and J are TRBV6-2 or TRBV6-3 and TRBJ2-1; 8 bases line up with TRBD2. There are 14 residues in the CDR3. Germline V gene sequence: CDR1 MNHEY, CDR2 SVGEGT. J was trimmed by 12 bases and V by 0 bases; bases with no gene match: 7.

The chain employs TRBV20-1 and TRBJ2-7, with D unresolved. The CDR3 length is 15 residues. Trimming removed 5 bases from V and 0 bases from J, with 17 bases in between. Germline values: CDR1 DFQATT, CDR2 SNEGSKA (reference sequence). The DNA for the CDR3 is TGCAGTGCTGCTGCGGACGGGCACCGCTCCTACGAGCAGTACTTC. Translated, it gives CSAAADGHRSYEQYF.

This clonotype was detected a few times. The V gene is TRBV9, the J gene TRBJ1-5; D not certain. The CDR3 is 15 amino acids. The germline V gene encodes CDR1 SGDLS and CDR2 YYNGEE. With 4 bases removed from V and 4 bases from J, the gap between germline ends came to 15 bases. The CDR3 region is CASSSGGMENQPQHF. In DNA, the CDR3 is TGTGCCAGCAGCTCCGGAGGGATGGAGAATCAGCCCCAGCATTTT.

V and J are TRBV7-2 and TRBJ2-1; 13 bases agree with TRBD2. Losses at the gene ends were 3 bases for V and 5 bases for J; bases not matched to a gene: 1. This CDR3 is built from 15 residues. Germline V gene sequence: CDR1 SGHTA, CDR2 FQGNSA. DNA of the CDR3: TGTGCCAGCAGCTTTGGACTAGCGGGAGACAATGAGCAGTTCTTC. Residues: CASSFGLAGDNEQFF. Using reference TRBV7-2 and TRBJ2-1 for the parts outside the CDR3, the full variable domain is GAGVSQSPSNKVTEKGKDVELRCDPISGHTALYWYRQSLGQGLEFLIYFQGNSAPDKSGLPSDRFSAERTGGSVSTLTIQRTQQEDSAVYLCASSFGLAGDNEQFFGPGTRLTVL.

CDR3 sequence: CASSGKGSTDTQYF. The CDR3 DNA sequence: TGTGCCAGCAGTGGGAAGGGAAGCACAGATACGCAGTATTTT. V gene TRBV6-1 combines with J gene TRBJ2-3; D ambiguous. The CDR3 covers 14 residues. Germline V gene sequence: CDR1 MNHNS, CDR2 SASEGT. The ends were cut back, 4 bases at V and 0 bases at J, with 8 bases in the middle.

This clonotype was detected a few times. The CDR3 loop is CASSFRSGSPLHF. The CDR3 coding sequence is TGTGCCAGCAGTTTCCGATCCGGATCACCCCTCCACTTT. V and J are TRBV6-2 or TRBV6-3 and TRBJ1-6; D ambiguous. Germline lookup yields CDR1 MNHEY and CDR2 SVGEGT. This CDR3 contains 13 residues. Between the trimmed V and J ends, which lost 4 bases and 10 bases, there was a span of 11 bases.

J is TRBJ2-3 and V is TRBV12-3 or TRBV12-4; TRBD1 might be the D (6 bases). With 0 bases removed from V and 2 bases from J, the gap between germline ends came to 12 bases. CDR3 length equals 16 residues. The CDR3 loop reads CASSLARGIDTDTQYF. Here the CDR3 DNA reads TGTGCCAGCAGTTTAGCTAGGGGGATAGACACAGATACGCAGTATTTT.

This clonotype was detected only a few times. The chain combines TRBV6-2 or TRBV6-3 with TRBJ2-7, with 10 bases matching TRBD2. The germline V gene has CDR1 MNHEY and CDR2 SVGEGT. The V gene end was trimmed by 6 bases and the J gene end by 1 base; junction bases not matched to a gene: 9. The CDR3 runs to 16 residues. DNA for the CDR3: TGTGCCAGCAGCCGCCGGACTAGCGGACGGTCCTACGAGCAGTACTTC. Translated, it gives CASSRRTSGRSYEQYF.

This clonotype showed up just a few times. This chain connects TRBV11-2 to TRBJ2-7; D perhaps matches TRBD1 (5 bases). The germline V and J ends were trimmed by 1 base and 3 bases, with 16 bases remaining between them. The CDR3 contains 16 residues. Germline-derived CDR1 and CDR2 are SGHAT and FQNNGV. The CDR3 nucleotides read TGTGCCAGCAGCTTAGGAACCAGGGCGCCCGACTACGAGCAGTACTTC. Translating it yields CASSLGTRAPDYEQYF.

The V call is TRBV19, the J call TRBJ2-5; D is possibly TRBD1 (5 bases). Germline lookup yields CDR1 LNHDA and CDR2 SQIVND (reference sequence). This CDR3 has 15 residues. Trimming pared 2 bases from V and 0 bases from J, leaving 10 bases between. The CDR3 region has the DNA TGTGCCAGTAGTATAAGCTCGACAGACCAAGAGACCCAGTACTTC. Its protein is CASSISSTDQETQYF.

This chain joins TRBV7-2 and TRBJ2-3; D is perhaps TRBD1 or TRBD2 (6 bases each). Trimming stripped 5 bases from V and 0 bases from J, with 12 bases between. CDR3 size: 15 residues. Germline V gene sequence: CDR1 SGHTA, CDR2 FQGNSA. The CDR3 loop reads CASSAGTGSTDTQYF. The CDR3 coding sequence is TGTGCCAGCAGCGCGGGAACAGGGAGCACAGATACGCAGTATTTT. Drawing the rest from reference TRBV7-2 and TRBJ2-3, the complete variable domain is GAGVSQSPSNKVTEKGKDVELRCDPISGHTALYWYRQSLGQGLEFLIYFQGNSAPDKSGLPSDRFSAERTGGSVSTLTIQRTQQEDSAVYLCASSAGTGSTDTQYFGPGTRLTVL.

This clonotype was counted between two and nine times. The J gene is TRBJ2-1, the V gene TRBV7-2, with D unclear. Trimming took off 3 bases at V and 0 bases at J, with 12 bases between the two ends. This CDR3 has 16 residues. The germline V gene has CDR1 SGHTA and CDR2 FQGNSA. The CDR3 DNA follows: TGTGCCAGCAGCTTTCCACTCGAGAGCTCCTACAATGAGCAGTTCTTC. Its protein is CASSFPLESSYNEQFF.

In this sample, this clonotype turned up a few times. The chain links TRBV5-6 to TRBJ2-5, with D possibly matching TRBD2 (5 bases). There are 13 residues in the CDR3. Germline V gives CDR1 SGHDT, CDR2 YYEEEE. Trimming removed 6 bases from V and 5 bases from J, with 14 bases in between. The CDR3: CASMTRVSETQYF. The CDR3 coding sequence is TGTGCCAGCATGACGAGGGTCAGCGAGACCCAGTACTTC.

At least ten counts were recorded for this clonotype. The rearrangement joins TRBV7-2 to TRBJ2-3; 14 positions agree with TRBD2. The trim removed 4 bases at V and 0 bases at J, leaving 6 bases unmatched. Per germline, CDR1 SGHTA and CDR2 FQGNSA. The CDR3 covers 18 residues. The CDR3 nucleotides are TGTGCCAGCAGCTCCAGGACTAGCGGGGGGCCTAGCACAGATACGCAGTATTTT. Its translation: CASSSRTSGGPSTDTQYF.

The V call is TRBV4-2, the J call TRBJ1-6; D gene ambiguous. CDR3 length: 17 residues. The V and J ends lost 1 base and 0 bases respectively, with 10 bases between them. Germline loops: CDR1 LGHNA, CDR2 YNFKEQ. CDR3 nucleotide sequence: TGTGCCAGCAGCCAAGGGCTTTTCAACTCCTATAATTCACCCCTCCACTTT. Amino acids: CASSQGLFNSYNSPLHF.

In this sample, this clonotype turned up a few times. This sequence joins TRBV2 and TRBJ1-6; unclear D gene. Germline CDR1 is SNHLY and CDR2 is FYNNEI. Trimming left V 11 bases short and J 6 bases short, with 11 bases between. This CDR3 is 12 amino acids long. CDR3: CAGGLRNSPLHF. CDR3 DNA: TGTGCCGGCGGCCTGCGTAATTCACCCCTCCACTTT.

The CDR3 region has the DNA TGCAGTGCTACGTGGACCGGCCAATCGGGCTACACCTTC. Its translation is CSATWTGQSGYTF. The chain uses TRBV20-1 and TRBJ1-2, with D hard to call. V was clipped by 4 bases and J by 8 bases, with 17 bases between them. CDR1 and CDR2 (germline): DFQATT, SNEGSKA (reference sequence). The CDR3 length is 13 residues.

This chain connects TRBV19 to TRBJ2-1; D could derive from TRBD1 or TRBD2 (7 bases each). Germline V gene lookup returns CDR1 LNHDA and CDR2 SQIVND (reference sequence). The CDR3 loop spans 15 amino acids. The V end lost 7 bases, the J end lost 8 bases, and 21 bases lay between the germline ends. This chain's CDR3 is CASTRPGPGGDEQFF. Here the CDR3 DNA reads TGTGCCAGTACCCGTCCCGGGCCAGGGGGGGATGAGCAGTTCTTC.

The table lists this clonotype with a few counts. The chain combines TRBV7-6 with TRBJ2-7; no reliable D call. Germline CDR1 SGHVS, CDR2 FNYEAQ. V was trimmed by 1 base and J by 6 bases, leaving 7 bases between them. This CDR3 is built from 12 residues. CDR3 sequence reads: CASSLVLFEQYF. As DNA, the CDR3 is TGTGCCAGCAGCTTAGTGCTTTTCGAGCAGTACTTC.

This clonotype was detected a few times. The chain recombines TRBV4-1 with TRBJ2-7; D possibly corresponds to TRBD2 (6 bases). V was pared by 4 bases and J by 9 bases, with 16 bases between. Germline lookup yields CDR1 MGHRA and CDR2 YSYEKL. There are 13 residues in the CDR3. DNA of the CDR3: TGCGCCAGCAGCCGGCGGGACCCCGACGTGCAGTACTTC. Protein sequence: CASSRRDPDVQYF.

CDR3 sequence reads: CASSPFSNQPQHF. DNA for the CDR3: TGTGCCAGCAGTCCGTTTAGCAATCAGCCCCAGCATTTT. V is TRBV28 and J is TRBJ1-5; D is unresolved. In germline, CDR1 is MDHEN, CDR2 SYDVKM. CDR3 length: 13 residues. Trimming took off 5 bases at V and 0 bases at J, with 5 bases between the two ends. The whole variable domain, filled in from reference TRBV28 and TRBJ1-5, reads DVKVTQSSRYLVKRTGEKVFLECVQDMDHENMFWYRQDPGLGLRLIYFSYDVKMKEKGDIPEGYSVSREKKERFSLILESASTNQTSMYLCASSPFSNQPQHFGDGTRLSIL.

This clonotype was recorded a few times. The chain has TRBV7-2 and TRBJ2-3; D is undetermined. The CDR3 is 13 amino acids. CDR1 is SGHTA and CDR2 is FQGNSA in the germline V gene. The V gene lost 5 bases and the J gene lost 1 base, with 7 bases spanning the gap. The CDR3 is CASSPERTDTQYF. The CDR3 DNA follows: TGTGCCAGCAGCCCGGAACGCACAGATACGCAGTATTTT.

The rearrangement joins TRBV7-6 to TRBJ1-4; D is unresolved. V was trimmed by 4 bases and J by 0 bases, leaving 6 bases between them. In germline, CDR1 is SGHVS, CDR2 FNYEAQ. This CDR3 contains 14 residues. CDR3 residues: CASSSLATNEKLFF. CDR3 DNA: TGTGCCAGCAGCTCACTTGCAACTAATGAAAAACTGTTTTTT.